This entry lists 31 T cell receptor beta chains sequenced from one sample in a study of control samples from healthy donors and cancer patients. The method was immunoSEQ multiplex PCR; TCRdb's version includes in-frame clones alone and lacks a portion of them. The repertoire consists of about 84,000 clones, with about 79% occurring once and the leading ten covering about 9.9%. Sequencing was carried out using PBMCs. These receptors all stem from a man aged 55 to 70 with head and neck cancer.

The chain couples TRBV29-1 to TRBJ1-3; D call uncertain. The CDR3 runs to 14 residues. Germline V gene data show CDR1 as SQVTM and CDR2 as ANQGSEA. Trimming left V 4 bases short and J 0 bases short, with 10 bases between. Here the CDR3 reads CSVAYGSSGNTIYF. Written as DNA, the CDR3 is TGCAGCGTTGCCTACGGCAGCTCTGGAAACACCATATATTTT.

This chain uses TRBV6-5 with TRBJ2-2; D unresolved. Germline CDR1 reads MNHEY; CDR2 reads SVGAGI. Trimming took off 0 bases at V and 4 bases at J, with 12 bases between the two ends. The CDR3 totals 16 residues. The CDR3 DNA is TGTGCCAGCAGTTACTCGAGGTCACCCCGCACCGGGGAGCTGTTTTTT. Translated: CASSYSRSPRTGELFF.

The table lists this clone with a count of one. In DNA form, the CDR3 reads TGTGCCAGCAGTTACTCGAATCAGGGACGTTCGGAGACCCAGTACTTC. Translating it yields CASSYSNQGRSETQYF. V and J are TRBV6-5 and TRBJ2-5; the D gene could be TRBD1 or TRBD2 (5 bases each). The germline V and J ends were trimmed by 0 bases and 5 bases, with 16 bases remaining between them. Germline V lookup: CDR1 MNHEY, CDR2 SVGAGI. The CDR3 covers 16 residues.

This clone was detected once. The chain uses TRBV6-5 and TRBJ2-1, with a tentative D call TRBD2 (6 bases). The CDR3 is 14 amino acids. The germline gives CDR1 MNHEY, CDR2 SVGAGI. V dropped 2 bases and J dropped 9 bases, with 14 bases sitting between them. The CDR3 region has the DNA TGTGCCAGCAGTTACCCTGGAGGGGCTGGTGAGCAGTTCTTC. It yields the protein CASSYPGGAGEQFF.

The CDR3: CASSVESGRAYEQYF. In DNA form, the CDR3 reads TGTGCCAGCAGCGTAGAGAGCGGGAGAGCATACGAGCAGTACTTC. V and J are TRBV9 and TRBJ2-7, with 8 bases that match TRBD2. CDR1 and CDR2 from the germline V gene are SGDLS and YYNGEE. Trimming took 0 bases from V and 4 from J; bases not matched to a gene: 6. The CDR3 sequence is 15 residues long.

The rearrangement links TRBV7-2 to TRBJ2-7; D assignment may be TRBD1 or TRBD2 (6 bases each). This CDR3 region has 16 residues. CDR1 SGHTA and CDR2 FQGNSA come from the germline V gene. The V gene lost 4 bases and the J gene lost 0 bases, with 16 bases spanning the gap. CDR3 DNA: TGTGCCAGCAGCTCCCGTGGGGGGCTGAGCTCCTACGAGCAGTACTTC. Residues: CASSSRGGLSSYEQYF.

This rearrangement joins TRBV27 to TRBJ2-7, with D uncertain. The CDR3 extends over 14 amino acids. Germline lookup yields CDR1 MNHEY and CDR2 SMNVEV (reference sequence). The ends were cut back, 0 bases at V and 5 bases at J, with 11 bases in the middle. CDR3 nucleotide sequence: TGTGCCAGCAGTTTATCCCCATCTGGCCACGAGCAGTACTTC. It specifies CASSLSPSGHEQYF.

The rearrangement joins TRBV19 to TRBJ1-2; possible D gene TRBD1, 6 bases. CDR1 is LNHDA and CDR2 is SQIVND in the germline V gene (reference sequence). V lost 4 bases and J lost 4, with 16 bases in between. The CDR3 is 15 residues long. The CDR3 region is CASSTGAGQIYGYTF. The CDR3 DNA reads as TGTGCCAGTAGTACGGGGGCCGGACAGATCTATGGCTACACCTTC.

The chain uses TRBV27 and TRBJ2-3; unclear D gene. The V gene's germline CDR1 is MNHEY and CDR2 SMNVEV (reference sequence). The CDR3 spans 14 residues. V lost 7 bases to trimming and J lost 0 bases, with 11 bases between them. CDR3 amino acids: CASMWATSTDTQYF. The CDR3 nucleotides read TGTGCCAGCATGTGGGCAACAAGCACAGATACGCAGTATTTT.

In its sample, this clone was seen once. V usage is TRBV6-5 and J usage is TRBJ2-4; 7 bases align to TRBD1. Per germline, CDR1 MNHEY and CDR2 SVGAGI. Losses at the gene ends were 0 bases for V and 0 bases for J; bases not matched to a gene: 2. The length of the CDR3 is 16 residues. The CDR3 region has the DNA TGTGCCAGCAGTTACTCGGGACAGCTAGCCAAAAACATTCAGTACTTC. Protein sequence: CASSYSGQLAKNIQYF.

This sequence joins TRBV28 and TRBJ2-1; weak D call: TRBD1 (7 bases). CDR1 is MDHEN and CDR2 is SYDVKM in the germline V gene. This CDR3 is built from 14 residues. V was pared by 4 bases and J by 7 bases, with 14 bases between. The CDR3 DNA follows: TGTGCCAGCAGTTCGAGGAGGGGGCGAAATGAGCAGTTCTTC. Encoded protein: CASSSRRGRNEQFF.

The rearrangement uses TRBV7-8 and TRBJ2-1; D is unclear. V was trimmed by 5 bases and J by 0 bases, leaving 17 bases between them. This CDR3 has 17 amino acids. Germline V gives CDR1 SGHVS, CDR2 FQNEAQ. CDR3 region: CASSNKKTPSSYNEQFF. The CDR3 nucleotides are TGTGCCAGCAGCAACAAGAAGACTCCCTCCTCCTACAATGAGCAGTTCTTC.

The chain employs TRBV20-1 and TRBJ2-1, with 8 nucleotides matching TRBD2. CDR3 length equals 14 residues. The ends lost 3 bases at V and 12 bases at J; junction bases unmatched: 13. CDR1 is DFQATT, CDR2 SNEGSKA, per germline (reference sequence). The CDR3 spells CSASPPGLGPWQFF. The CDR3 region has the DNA TGCAGTGCTAGTCCTCCGGGACTAGGGCCTTGGCAGTTCTTC.

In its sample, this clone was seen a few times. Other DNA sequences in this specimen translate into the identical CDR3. Here the CDR3 DNA reads TGTGCCAGCTCACCAGAGAGCTACGAGCAGTACTTC. Protein product: CASSPESYEQYF. The genes are TRBV18 and TRBJ2-7, with unresolved D. V was cut by 2 bases and J by 3 bases, with 5 bases left in between. CDR3 length: 12 residues. The germline V gene has CDR1 KGHSH and CDR2 LQKENI.

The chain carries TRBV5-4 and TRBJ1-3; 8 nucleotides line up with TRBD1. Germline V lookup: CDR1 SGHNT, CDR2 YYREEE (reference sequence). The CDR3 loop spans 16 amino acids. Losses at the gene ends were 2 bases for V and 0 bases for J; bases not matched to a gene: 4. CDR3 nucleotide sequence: TGTGCCAGCAGCTTCAACAGGGGGATCTCTGGAAACACCATATATTTT. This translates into CASSFNRGISGNTIYF.

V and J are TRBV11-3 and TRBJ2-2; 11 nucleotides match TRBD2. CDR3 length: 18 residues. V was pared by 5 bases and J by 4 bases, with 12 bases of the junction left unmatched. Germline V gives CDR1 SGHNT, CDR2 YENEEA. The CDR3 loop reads CASSLTGIGLAGTGELFF. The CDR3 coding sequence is TGTGCCAGCAGCCTAACGGGGATAGGACTAGCGGGCACCGGGGAGCTGTTTTTT.

This CDR3 is CASGTGPYEQYF. The CDR3 nucleotides are TGTGCCAGTGGGACAGGGCCCTACGAGCAGTACTTC. This chain uses TRBV11-2 with TRBJ2-7; 9 bases line up with TRBD1. Unmatched junction bases numbered 2, after V lost 9 bases and J lost 2 bases. The CDR3 has 12 amino acids. Germline V CDR1 and CDR2: SGHAT, FQNNGV.

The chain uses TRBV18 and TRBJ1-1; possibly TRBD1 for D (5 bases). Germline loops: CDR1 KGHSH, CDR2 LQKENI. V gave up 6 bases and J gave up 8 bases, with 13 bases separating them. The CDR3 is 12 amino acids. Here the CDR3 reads CASSLGHGEAFF. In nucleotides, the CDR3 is TGTGCCAGCTCTCTTGGACACGGGGAAGCTTTCTTT. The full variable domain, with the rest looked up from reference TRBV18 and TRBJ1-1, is NAGVMQNPRHLVRRRGQEARLRCSPMKGHSHVYWYRQLPEEGLKFMVYLQKENIIDESGMPKERFSAEFPKEGPSILRIQQVVRGDSAAYFCASSLGHGEAFFGQGTRLTVV.

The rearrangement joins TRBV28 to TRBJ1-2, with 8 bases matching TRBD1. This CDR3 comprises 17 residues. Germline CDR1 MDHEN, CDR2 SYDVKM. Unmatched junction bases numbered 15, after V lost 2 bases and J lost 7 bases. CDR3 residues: CASSLARAGGSVSGYTF. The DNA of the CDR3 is TGTGCCAGCAGTTTAGCCCGTGCAGGGGGCTCCGTCAGTGGCTACACCTTC.

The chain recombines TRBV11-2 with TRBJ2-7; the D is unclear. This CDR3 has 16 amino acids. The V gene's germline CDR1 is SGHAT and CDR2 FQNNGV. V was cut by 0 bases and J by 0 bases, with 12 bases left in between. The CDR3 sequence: CASSLDSRLSSYEQYF. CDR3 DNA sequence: TGTGCCAGCAGCTTAGATTCTCGGCTATCCTCCTACGAGCAGTACTTC.

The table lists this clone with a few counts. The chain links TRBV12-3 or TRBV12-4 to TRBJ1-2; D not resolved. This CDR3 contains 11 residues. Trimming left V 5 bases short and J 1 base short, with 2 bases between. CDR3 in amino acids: CASSRNYGYTF. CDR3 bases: TGTGCCAGCAGTCGTAACTATGGCTACACCTTC.

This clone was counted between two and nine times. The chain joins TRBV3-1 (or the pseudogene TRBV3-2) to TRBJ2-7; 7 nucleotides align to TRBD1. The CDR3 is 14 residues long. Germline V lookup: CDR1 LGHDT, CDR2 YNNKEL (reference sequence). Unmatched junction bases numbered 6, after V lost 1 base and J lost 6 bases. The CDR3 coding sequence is TGTGCCAGCAGCCAAGTGACAGGGTCTCTCGAGCAGTACTTC. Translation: CASSQVTGSLEQYF.

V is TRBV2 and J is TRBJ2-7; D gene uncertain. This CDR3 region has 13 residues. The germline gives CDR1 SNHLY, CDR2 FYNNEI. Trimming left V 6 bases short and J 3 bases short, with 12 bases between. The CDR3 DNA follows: TGTGCCAGCAGGGAGCCACCGAGCTACGAGCAGTACTTC. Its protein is CASREPPSYEQYF.

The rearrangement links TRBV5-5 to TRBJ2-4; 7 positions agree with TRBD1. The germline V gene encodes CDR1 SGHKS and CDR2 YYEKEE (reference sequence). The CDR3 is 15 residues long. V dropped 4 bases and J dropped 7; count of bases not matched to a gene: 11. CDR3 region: CASSPPGTVTNIQYF. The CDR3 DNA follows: TGTGCCAGCAGCCCACCAGGGACAGTGACGAACATTCAGTACTTC.

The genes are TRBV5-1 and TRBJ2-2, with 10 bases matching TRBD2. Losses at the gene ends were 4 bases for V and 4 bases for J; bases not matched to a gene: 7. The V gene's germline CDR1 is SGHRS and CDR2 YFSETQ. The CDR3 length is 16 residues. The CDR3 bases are TGCGCCAGCAGCCGACTAGCGGGCCAGGGCACCGGGGAGCTGTTTTTT. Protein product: CASSRLAGQGTGELFF.

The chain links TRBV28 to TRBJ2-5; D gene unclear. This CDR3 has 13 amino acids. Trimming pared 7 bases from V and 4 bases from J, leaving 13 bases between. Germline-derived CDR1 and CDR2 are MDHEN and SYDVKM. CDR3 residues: CASTHTDRETQYF. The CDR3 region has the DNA TGTGCCAGCACCCATACGGATAGAGAGACCCAGTACTTC.

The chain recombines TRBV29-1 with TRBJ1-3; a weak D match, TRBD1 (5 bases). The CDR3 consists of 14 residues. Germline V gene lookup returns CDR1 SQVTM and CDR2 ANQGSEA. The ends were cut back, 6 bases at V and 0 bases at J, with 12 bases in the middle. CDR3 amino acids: CSVAGTPSGNTIYF. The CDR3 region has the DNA TGCAGCGTGGCCGGGACCCCCTCTGGAAACACCATATATTTT.

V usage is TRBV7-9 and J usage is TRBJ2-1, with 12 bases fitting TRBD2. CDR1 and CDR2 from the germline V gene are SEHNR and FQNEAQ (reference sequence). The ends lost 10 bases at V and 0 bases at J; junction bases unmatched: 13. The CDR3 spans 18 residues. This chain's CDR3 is CAIRRLAGAPSSYNEQFF. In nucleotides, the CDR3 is TGTGCCATCCGAAGACTAGCGGGAGCCCCGAGCTCCTACAATGAGCAGTTCTTC.

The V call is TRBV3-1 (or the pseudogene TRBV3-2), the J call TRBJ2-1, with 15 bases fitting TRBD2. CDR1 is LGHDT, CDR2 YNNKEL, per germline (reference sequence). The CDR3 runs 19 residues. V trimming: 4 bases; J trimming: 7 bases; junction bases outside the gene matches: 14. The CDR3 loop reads CASSRQPGLAGGGKNEQFF. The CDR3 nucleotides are TGTGCCAGCAGCCGTCAGCCGGGACTAGCGGGAGGTGGTAAGAATGAGCAGTTCTTC.

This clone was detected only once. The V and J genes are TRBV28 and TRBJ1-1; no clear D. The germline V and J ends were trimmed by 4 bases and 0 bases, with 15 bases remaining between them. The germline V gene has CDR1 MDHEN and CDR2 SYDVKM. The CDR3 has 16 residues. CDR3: CASSSALAGLNTEAFF. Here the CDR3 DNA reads TGTGCCAGCAGTTCCGCCCTTGCAGGATTGAACACTGAAGCTTTCTTT.

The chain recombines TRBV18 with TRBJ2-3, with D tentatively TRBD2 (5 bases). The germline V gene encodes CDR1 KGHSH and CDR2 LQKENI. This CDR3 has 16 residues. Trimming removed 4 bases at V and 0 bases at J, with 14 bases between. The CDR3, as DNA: TGTGCCAGCTCACTCGATATCAGCGGTAGCACAGATACGCAGTATTTT. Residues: CASSLDISGSTDTQYF.